This entry lists 6 T cell receptor beta chains sequenced from one sample in a study of blood T cell repertoires in COVID-19. Libraries were prepared by immunoSEQ multiplex PCR; TCRdb keeps only in-frame clonotypes and omits some of them. There are approximately 150,000 clones in the sample; approximately 82% occur only once, and roughly 18% lies in the top ten. The sample taken for sequencing was PBMCs or T cells enriched from blood (not recorded which). These receptors all stem from a man aged 60 to 75 who had recovered from COVID-19.

In this sample, this clone turned up a few times. Here the CDR3 reads CASSPAGLNTEAFF. CDR3 DNA: TGTGCCAGCTCACCAGCGGGGCTGAACACTGAAGCTTTCTTT. This chain connects TRBV18 to TRBJ1-1; a weak D match, TRBD1 (5 bases). Trimming cost V 2 bases and J 0 bases, with 7 bases left between them. The germline V gene encodes CDR1 KGHSH and CDR2 LQKENI. This CDR3 has 14 residues.

J is TRBJ2-5 and V is TRBV2; 8 nucleotides agree with TRBD1. From germline, CDR1 is SNHLY and CDR2 FYNNEI. With 1 base clipped from V and 1 base from J, the junction kept 2 bases outside the gene matches. The CDR3 length is 15 residues. This chain's CDR3 is CASSEGTGIQETQYF. The CDR3 DNA sequence: TGTGCCAGCAGTGAAGGGACAGGGATCCAAGAGACCCAGTACTTC.

The rearrangement links TRBV6-2 or TRBV6-3 to TRBJ1-3; D is ambiguous. The CDR3 sequence is 16 residues long. The germline V gene has CDR1 MNHEY and CDR2 SVGEGT. Trimming shortened V by 2 bases and J by 1 base, and 12 bases separated the two germline ends. The chain's CDR3 is CASSYKAAGSGNTIYF. CDR3 bases: TGTGCCAGCAGTTACAAGGCCGCGGGGTCTGGAAACACCATATATTTT.

The chain employs TRBV6-1 and TRBJ2-4, with 10 bases aligning to TRBD1. Germline assignment: CDR1 MNHNS and CDR2 SASEGT. The V and J ends lost 4 bases and 4 bases, in that order; junction bases with no gene match: 7. The CDR3 is 16 residues long. The CDR3 nucleotides read TGTGCCAGCAGTGCACCGACAGGGGGCTCGAAAAACATTCAGTACTTC. Protein product: CASSAPTGGSKNIQYF.

The rearrangement links TRBV2 to TRBJ1-4; TRBD1 is a possible D gene (6 bases). Deletions cut 8 bases from V and 11 bases from J, with 18 bases between. The CDR3 totals 13 residues. CDR1 SNHLY and CDR2 FYNNEI come from the germline V gene. CDR3 amino acids: CASSEDSENKLFF. The CDR3 DNA reads as TGTGCCAGCTCCGAGGACAGCGAGAACAAACTGTTTTTT.

The CDR3 here is CAWSPLATEAFF. CDR3 sequence (DNA): TGTGCCTGGAGTCCCCTGGCCACTGAAGCTTTCTTT. V usage is TRBV30 and J usage is TRBJ1-1; D unresolved. Trimming took 2 bases from V and 4 from J, leaving 8 bases between them. CDR3 length: 12 residues. CDR1 and CDR2 from the germline V gene are GTSNPN and SVGIG (reference sequence).